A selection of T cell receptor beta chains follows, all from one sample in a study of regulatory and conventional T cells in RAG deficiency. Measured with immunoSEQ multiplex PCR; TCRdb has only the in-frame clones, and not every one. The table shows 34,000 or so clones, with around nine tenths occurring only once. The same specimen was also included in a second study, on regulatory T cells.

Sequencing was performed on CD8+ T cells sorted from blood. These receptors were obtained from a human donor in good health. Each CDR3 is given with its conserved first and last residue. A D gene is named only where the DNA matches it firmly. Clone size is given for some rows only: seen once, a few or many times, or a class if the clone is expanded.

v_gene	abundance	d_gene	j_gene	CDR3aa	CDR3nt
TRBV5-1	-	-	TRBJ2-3	CASSETALTDTQYF	TGCGCCAGCAGCGAGACTGCTCTCACAGATACGCAGTATTTT
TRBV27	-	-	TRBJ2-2	CASSLFRREHTGELFF	TGTGCCAGCAGTTTATTTCGCAGGGAGCATACCGGGGAGCTGTTTTTT
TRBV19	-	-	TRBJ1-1	CASSTLPGTEAFF	TGTGCCAGTAGTACCCTCCCGGGGACTGAAGCTTTCTTT
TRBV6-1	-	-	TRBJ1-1	CASAADRTITEAFF	TGTGCCAGCGCTGCTGACAGGACCATCACTGAAGCTTTCTTT
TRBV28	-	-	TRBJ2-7	CASSLRSYEQYF	TGTGCCAGCAGTTTACGCAGCTACGAGCAGTACTTC
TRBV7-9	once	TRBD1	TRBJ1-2	CASSLARTGRDYGYTF	TGTGCCAGCAGCTTAGCGAGGACAGGGAGGGACTATGGCTACACCTTC
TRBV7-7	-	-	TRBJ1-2	CASSFGSGYGYTF	TGTGCCAGCAGCTTCGGGAGTGGCTATGGCTACACCTTC
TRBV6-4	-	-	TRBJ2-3	CASSEGTVTDTQYF	TGTGCCAGCAGTGAAGGCACTGTCACAGATACGCAGTATTTT
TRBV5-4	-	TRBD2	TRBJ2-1	CASSLSGASRDEQFF	TGTGCCAGCAGCTTGAGCGGGGCCTCGCGGGATGAGCAGTTCTTC
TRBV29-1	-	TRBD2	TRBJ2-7	CSVAREGQYEQYF	TGCAGCGTTGCACGGGAGGGCCAATACGAGCAGTACTTC
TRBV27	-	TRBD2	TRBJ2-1	CASSWLAVNEQFF	TGTGCCAGCAGTTGGCTAGCGGTGAATGAGCAGTTCTTC
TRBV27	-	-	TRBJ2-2	CASSFGPKPTGELFF	TGTGCCAGCAGTTTCGGACCGAAACCCACCGGGGAGCTGTTTTTT
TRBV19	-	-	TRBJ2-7	CASSLDSTYEQYF	TGTGCCAGTAGTTTGGACTCAACCTACGAGCAGTACTTC
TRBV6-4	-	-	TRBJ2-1	CASSARDGTSNEQFF	TGTGCCAGCAGTGCCCGTGACGGGACGTCCAATGAGCAGTTCTTC
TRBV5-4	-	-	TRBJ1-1	CASSFSGTEAFF	TGTGCCAGCAGCTTCTCGGGGACTGAAGCTTTCTTT
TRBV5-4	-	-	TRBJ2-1	CASSLRQAINEQFF	TGTGCCAGCAGCTTGAGACAGGCGATCAATGAGCAGTTCTTC
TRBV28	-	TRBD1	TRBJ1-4	CASSYRGQKAEKLFF	TGTGCCAGCAGTTACCGGGGACAGAAGGCTGAAAAACTGTTTTTT
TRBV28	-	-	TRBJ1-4	CASSLGRVTTNEKLFF	TGTGCCAGCAGTTTGGGCAGGGTAACGACTAATGAAAAACTGTTTTTT
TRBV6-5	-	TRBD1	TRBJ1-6	CASSYSLGQGVSPLHF	TGTGCCAGCAGTTACTCGCTGGGACAGGGGGTATCACCCCTCCACTTT
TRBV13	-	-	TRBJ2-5	CASSFAGGAVETQYF	TGTGCCAGCAGCTTTGCTGGGGGGGCCGTGGAGACCCAGTACTTC
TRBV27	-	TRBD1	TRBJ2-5	CASSSGQGRYETQYF	TGTGCCAGCAGTTCGGGACAGGGGAGGTATGAGACCCAGTACTTC
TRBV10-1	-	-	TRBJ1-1	CASSPNRGGGTEAFF	TGCGCCAGCAGCCCCAATCGGGGGGGAGGCACTGAAGCTTTCTTT